The entry below describes one T cell receptor beta chain. The target antigen is unknown. This record comes from a study of cytomegalovirus exposure and HLA in healthy donors. Study background: An early release of data contained about 85 million unique TCRs, which came from HLA-typed donors. Study-wide findings and caveats: Specificity of three CMV-associated chains for CMV antigens was verified in vitro.

Looked up from germline, CDR1 is SEHNR and CDR2 is FQNEAQ (reference sequence). The CDR3 is 17 amino acids. The ends lost 5 bases at V and 1 base at J; junction bases unmatched: 8. The study ran its PCR with 60 Vbeta and 13 Jbeta primers. Measured with immunoSEQ multiplex PCR; TCRdb has only the in-frame clones, and not every one. The table includes about 190,000 clones, more than 75% detected once. The specimen sequenced was PBMCs. The chain uses TRBV7-9 and TRBJ2-3, with 11 bases aligning to TRBD2. This TCR derives from a woman under 30 in good health and CMV-seronegative. As DNA, the CDR3 is TGTGCCAGCAGCCATATAGGGACTAGCGGACGCACAGATACGCAGTATTTT. Amino acids: CASSHIGTSGRTDTQYF.